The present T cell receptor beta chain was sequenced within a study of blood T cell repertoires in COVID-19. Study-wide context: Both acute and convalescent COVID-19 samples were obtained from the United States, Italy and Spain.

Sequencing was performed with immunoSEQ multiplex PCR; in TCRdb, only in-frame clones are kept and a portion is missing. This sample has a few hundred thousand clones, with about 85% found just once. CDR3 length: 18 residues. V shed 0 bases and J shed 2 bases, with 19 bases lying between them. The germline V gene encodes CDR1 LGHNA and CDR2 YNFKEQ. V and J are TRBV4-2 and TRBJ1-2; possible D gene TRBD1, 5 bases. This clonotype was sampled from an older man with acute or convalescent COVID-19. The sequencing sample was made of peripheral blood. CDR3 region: CASSQDRQSGQGNYGYTF. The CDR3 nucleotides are TGTGCCAGCAGCCAAGATCGGCAATCCGGCCAGGGAAACTATGGCTACACCTTC.